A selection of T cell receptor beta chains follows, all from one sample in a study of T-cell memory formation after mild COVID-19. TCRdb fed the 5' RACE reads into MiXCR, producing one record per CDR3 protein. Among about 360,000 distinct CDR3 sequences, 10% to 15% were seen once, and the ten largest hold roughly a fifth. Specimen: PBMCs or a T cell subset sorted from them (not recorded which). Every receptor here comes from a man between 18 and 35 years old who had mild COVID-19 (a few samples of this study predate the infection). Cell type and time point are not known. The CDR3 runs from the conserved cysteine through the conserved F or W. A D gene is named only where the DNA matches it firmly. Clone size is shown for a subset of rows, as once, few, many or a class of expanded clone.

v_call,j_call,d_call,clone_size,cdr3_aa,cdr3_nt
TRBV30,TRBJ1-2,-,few,CAWSKDTEYGYTF,TGTGCCTGGAGTAAGGACACTGAATATGGCTACACCTTC
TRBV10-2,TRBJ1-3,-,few,CASSTQSGNTIYF,TGCGCCAGCAGTACTCAATCTGGAAACACCATATATTTT
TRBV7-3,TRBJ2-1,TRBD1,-,CASSWGQGNEQFF,TGTGCCAGCAGCTGGGGACAGGGCAATGAGCAGTTCTTC
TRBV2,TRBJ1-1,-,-,CASSERAGIWDEAFF,TGTGCCAGCAGTGAACGGGCGGGGATCTGGGATGAAGCTTTCTTT
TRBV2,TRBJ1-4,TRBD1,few,CASSDPGTGDEKLFF,TGTGCCAGCAGTGACCCCGGGACAGGGGATGAAAAACTGTTTTTT
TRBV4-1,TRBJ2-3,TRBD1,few,CASSQVVTGGRRTDTQYF,TGCGCCAGCAGCCAGGTCGTGACAGGGGGAAGAAGGACAGATACGCAGTATTTT
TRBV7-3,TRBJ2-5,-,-,CASSPTPGARTQYF,TGTGCCAGCAGCCCAACGCCAGGGGCTCGGACCCAGTACTTC
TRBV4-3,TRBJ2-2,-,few,CASSQDPKAWGIAGELFF,TGCGCCAGCAGCCAAGATCCGAAAGCATGGGGGATAGCCGGGGAGCTGTTTTTT
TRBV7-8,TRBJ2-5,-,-,CASSPLRYQETQYF,TGTGCCAGCAGTCCTCTACGGTACCAAGAGACCCAGTACTTC
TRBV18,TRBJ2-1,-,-,CASSPARGGGNEQFF,TGTGCCAGCTCACCAGCGCGGGGTGGGGGCAATGAGCAGTTCTTC
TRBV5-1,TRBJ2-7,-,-,CASSLAPDGWEQYF,TGCGCCAGCAGCTTGGCCCCGGACGGCTGGGAGCAGTACTTC
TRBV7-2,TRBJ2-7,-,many,CASSLGPTPLEQYF,TGTGCCAGCAGCCTCGGACCCACACCCCTCGAGCAGTACTTC
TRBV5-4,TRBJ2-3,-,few,CASRRTLDSTDTQYF,TGTGCCAGCAGACGCACACTAGACAGCACAGATACGCAGTATTTT
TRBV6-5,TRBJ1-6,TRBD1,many,CASSDRGRYNSPLHF,TGTGCCAGCAGCGACAGGGGGAGATATAATTCACCCCTCCACTTT
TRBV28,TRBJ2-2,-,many,CASSLTHNTGELFF,TGTGCCAGCAGTCTGACCCATAACACCGGGGAGCTGTTTTTT
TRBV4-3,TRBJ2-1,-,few,CASSQIHGSNEQFF,TGCGCCAGCAGCCAAATTCATGGCTCCAATGAGCAGTTCTTC
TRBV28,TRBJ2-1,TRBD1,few,CASKWTGANEQFF,TGTGCCAGCAAATGGACAGGGGCCAATGAGCAGTTCTTC
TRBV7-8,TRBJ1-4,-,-,CASSFGTGIGEKLFF,TGTGCCAGCAGCTTTGGTACAGGGATCGGGGAAAAACTGTTTTTT
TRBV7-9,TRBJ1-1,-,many,CASSRQNTEAFF,TGTGCCAGCAGCCGTCAGAACACTGAAGCTTTCTTT
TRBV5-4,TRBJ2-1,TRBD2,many,CASSLLAGGHEQFF,TGTGCCAGCAGCCTCCTAGCGGGGGGGCATGAGCAGTTCTTC
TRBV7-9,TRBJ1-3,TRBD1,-,CASSGEGQVGDTIYF,TGTGCCAGCAGCGGCGAGGGACAGGTGGGGGACACCATATATTTT
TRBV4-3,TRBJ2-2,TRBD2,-,CASSQDGQRGAGELFF,TGCGCCAGCAGCCAAGATGGGCAGCGGGGGGCCGGGGAGCTGTTTTTT
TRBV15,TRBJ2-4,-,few,CATRGQGNIQYF,TGTGCCACCAGGGGGCAGGGCAACATTCAGTACTTC
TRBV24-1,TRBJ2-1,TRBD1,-,CATSDFGTGDDSEQFF,TGTGCCACCAGTGATTTCGGGACAGGGGACGACAGTGAGCAGTTCTTC
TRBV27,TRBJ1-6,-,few,CASSLLPGDSPLHF,TGTGCCAGCAGTTTATTGCCAGGGGATTCACCCCTCCACTTT
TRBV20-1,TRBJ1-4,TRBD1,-,CSARDTGTGTGKFEKLFF,TGCAGTGCTAGAGATACGGGAACCGGGACAGGGAAGTTCGAAAAACTGTTTTTT
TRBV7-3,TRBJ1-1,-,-,CASSLDDRRTEAFF,TGTGCCAGCAGCTTGGACGACCGGCGCACTGAAGCTTTCTTT
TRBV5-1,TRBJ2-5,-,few,CASSLVASRETQYF,TGCGCCAGCAGCTTGGTGGCTAGCCGGGAGACCCAGTACTTC
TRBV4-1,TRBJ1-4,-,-,CASSQVSTNEKLFF,TGCGCCAGCAGCCAAGTTTCCACTAATGAAAAACTGTTTTTT
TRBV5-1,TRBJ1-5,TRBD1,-,CASSLLGGGQPQHF,TGCGCCAGCAGCTTGTTAGGGGGCGGTCAGCCCCAGCATTTT
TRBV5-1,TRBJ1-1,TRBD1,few,CASSLETGANTEAFF,TGCGCCAGCAGCTTGGAGACAGGGGCGAACACTGAAGCTTTCTTT
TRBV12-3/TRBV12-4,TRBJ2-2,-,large,CASTHLRNINTGELFF,TGTGCCAGCACACACCTTCGGAACATCAACACCGGGGAGCTGTTTTTT
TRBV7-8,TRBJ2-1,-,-,CASSLGSNEQFF,TGTGCCAGCAGCTTAGGCAGCAATGAGCAGTTCTTC
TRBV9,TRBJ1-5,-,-,CASSPGDEGWGNQPQHF,TGTGCCAGCAGCCCGGGGGATGAGGGCTGGGGCAATCAGCCCCAGCATTTT
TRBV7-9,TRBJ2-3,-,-,CAVGGYSDTQYF,TGTGCCGTAGGGGGGTATTCTGATACGCAGTATTTT
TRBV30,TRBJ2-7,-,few,CAWTVKGGSYEQYF,TGTGCCTGGACCGTAAAAGGGGGGTCCTACGAGCAGTACTTC
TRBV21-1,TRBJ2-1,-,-,CASSKGAGTSYYNEQFF,TGTGCCAGCAGCAAGGGCGCCGGGACATCTTACTACAATGAGCAGTTCTTC
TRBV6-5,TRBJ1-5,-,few,CASRAGRGNQPQHF,TGTGCCAGCAGGGCCGGCAGGGGCAATCAGCCCCAGCATTTT
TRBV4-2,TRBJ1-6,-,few,CASSPDWDVRRNNSPLHF,TGTGCCAGCAGCCCCGACTGGGACGTCAGAAGGAATAATTCACCCCTCCACTTT
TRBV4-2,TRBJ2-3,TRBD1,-,CASSRNGQEVTDTQYF,TGTGCCAGCAGCCGCAATGGACAGGAGGTAACAGATACGCAGTATTTT
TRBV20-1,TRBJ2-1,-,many,CSARAEEGAYNEQFF,TGCAGTGCTAGAGCCGAGGAGGGGGCCTACAATGAGCAGTTCTTC
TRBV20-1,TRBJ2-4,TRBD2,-,CSAGRSGISAKNIQYF,TGCAGTGCCGGGAGGTCGGGGATCTCGGCCAAAAACATTCAGTACTTC
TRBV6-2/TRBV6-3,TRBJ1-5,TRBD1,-,CASSYRGQGNQPQHF,TGTGCCAGCAGTTACAGGGGACAGGGCAATCAGCCCCAGCATTTT
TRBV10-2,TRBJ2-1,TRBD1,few,CASIPADRGKQFF,TGCGCCAGCATTCCGGCGGACAGGGGGAAGCAGTTCTTC
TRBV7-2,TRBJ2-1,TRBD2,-,CASSPRLAGSNEQFF,TGTGCCAGCAGTCCTCGACTAGCGGGGTCCAATGAGCAGTTCTTC
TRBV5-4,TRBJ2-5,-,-,CASSLANLQETQYF,TGTGCCAGCAGCTTGGCTAACCTCCAAGAGACCCAGTACTTC
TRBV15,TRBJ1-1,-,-,CATGGDTNTEAFF,TGTGCCACCGGCGGGGACACGAACACTGAAGCTTTCTTT
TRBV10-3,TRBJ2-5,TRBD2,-,CAIGGLAGQETQYF,TGTGCCATTGGGGGGCTAGCGGGCCAAGAGACCCAGTACTTC
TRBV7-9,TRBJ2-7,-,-,CASSLIVGGVYEQYF,TGTGCCAGCAGCTTAATCGTCGGCGGAGTCTACGAGCAGTACTTC
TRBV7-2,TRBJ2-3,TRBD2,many,CASSSSSGAEYF,TGTGCCAGCAGCTCAAGTAGCGGGGCGGAGTATTTT
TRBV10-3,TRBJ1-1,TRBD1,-,CAISDDRGVTEAFF,TGTGCCATCAGTGACGACAGGGGGGTTACTGAAGCTTTCTTT